Following are 3 T cell receptor beta chains from one sample sequenced in a study of beta chain features in type 1 diabetes. The study's findings and limits: TCRB CDR3s were moderately but significantly shorter in Type 1 diabetes patients in all four CD4+ subsets.

TCRB transcripts that were expressed got sequenced, as all of the isolated RNA had been reverse transcribed. Generated by immunoSEQ multiplex PCR, the TCRdb table keeps only in-frame clones and is missing some. Here the sample spans around 690,000 clones, about an eighth being singletons. Which antigens these TCRs recognize remains unknown. Source material: naive CD4+ T cells from blood. These receptors came from a man in his thirties or forties with type 1 diabetes.

This clone was found a few times. This sequence joins TRBV5-8 and TRBJ1-2, with D hard to call. V lost 0 bases and J lost 7, with 7 bases in between. The CDR3 runs to 12 residues. Germline V gives CDR1 SGHTS, CDR2 YDEGEE. The CDR3 here is CASSLDRIGYTF. The DNA for the CDR3 is TGTGCCAGCAGCTTGGACCGAATTGGCTACACCTTC.

Only a few counts were recorded for this clone. This chain joins TRBV2 and TRBJ2-1; D may be TRBD2 (6 bases). This CDR3 comprises 13 residues. V dropped 6 bases and J dropped 3 bases, with 9 bases sitting between them. Germline V CDR1 and CDR2: SNHLY, FYNNEI. CDR3 in DNA: TGTGCCAGCAGCTCGGGACTCTACAATGAGCAGTTCTTC. This encodes CASSSGLYNEQFF.

The rearrangement joins TRBV30 to TRBJ1-2; a possible D gene is TRBD1 (5 bases). V lost 1 base to trimming and J lost 8 bases, with 11 bases between them. Per germline, CDR1 GTSNPN and CDR2 SVGIG (reference sequence). The CDR3 extends over 12 amino acids. The CDR3 bases are TGTGCCTGGAGTGCGGGACCGTGGGGCTACACCTTC. Translation gives CAWSAGPWGYTF.